This T cell receptor beta chain came from a study of read filtering for tumor transcriptome and immune sequencing. Study background: Revised staging placed 8 patients in R-ISS I, around 15 in II, 7 in III. Whole-transcriptome libraries were prepared after DNase treatment. Per sample, TCR-region reads ranged about 4 to 11 million by IR-seq, roughly 75 to 1273 by RNA-seq.

With regard to this clonotype: As yet, its antigen is unknown.

Molecular barcoded adaptors covering alpha/delta and beta/gamma chains were used on roughly 400 ng RNA. A single record per CDR3 protein comes from TCRdb applying MiXCR to the reads. The sample consists of tens of thousands of distinct CDR3 sequences, roughly 12% of them appearing once. The germline gives CDR1 DFQATT, CDR2 SNEGSKA (reference sequence). Unmatched junction bases numbered 13, after V lost 0 bases and J lost 4 bases. The CDR3 extends over 17 amino acids. Study outcomes and limitations: This fraction held mixed bone marrow immune cells after CD138-negative sorting.

This sequence joins TRBV20-1 and TRBJ2-7; 9 bases agree with TRBD2. The clonotype originates from a donor at least 40 years old with multiple myeloma. Material for sequencing was a population of CD138-negative cells sorted from bone marrow. As DNA, the CDR3 is TGCAGTGCTAGAGATGGACCTAGCGGGAATAGGGATTACGAGCAGTACTTC. It yields the protein CSARDGPSGNRDYEQYF.